The subject of this entry is one T cell receptor (beta chain). With 60 Vbeta and 13 Jbeta primers, the PCR was carried out. Sequenced by immunoSEQ multiplex PCR; TCRdb stores in-frame clones only, minus some. The sample yields about 130,000 clones, about 82% seen once. This record comes from a study of cytomegalovirus exposure and HLA in healthy donors. The CDR3 contains 16 residues. CDR1 and CDR2 from the germline V gene are SGHRS and YFSETQ. V was cut by 0 bases and J by 1 base, with 13 bases left in between. This sequence was found in a man aged 30-40 years in good health and CMV-seronegative. The V and J genes are TRBV5-1 and TRBJ2-5; TRBD1 might be the D (6 bases). The source material was PBMCs. The CDR3 loop is CASSLEGDASQETQYF. In nucleotides, the CDR3 is TGCGCCAGCAGCTTGGAGGGGGACGCAAGCCAAGAGACCCAGTACTTC.